This entry lists 29 T cell receptor beta chains sequenced from one sample in a study of OX40 agonist ivuxolimab in advanced cancers. The table came from immunoSEQ multiplex PCR; TCRdb's copy has only in-frame clones and leaves some out. The data show approximately 61,000 clones, around 93% seen once. The material was CD4+ or CD8+ T cells sorted from blood, obtained in a trial of the OX40 agonist ivuxolimab. These receptors all come from an adult with an advanced solid tumor such as melanoma, head and neck, liver or kidney cancer.

The chain links TRBV6-1 to TRBJ2-5; TRBD1 agrees at 7 bases. The V gene's germline CDR1 is MNHNS and CDR2 SASEGT. The CDR3 has 14 amino acids. Losses at the gene ends were 9 bases for V and 9 bases for J; bases not matched to a gene: 16. The CDR3, as DNA: TGTGCCAGTGGGAACGAGCAGGGGGTGAGACCCCAGTACTTC. This translates into CASGNEQGVRPQYF.

The rearrangement links TRBV11-2 to TRBJ1-1; D gene unclear. The CDR3 contains 15 residues. V was trimmed by 5 bases and J by 0 bases, leaving 13 bases between them. The germline CDR1 and CDR2 sequences are SGHAT and FQNNGV. The chain's CDR3 is CASSEGVGLNTEAFF. Written as DNA, the CDR3 is TGTGCCAGCAGCGAGGGTGTGGGTCTGAACACTGAAGCTTTCTTT.

The genes are TRBV2 and TRBJ1-2; no clear D gene. The CDR3 spans 15 residues. The germline CDR1 and CDR2 sequences are SNHLY and FYNNEI. V lost 8 bases to trimming and J lost 4 bases, with 20 bases between them. This CDR3 reads CASLNDAARSYGYTF. CDR3 nucleotide sequence: TGTGCCAGCCTGAATGATGCAGCGCGGAGCTATGGCTACACCTTC.

This clone came up once. V usage is TRBV6-1 and J usage is TRBJ2-7, with TRBD1 matching 8 bases. The CDR3 is made up of 14 amino acids. The V gene's germline CDR1 is MNHNS and CDR2 SASEGT. Trimming at V came to 6 bases and at J to 6 bases, leaving 10 bases not matched to a gene. The CDR3 nucleotides read TGTGCCAGCAGGCCGCGACAGGGGATCGGCGAGCAGTACTTC. Translated: CASRPRQGIGEQYF.

The genes are TRBV7-2 and TRBJ2-7, with TRBD2 matching over 8 bases. CDR1 and CDR2 from the germline V gene are SGHTA and FQGNSA. Trimming at V came to 1 base and at J to 0 bases, leaving 5 bases not matched to a gene. This CDR3 comprises 16 residues. The CDR3 is CASSLGRGVSSYEQYF. The DNA of the CDR3 is TGTGCCAGCAGCTTAGGGCGGGGGGTGTCCTCCTACGAGCAGTACTTC.

The V and J genes are TRBV6-5 and TRBJ2-7; 9 nucleotides line up with TRBD1. The junction had 5 bases not matched to a gene; V was cut back by 5 bases and J by 3 bases. This CDR3 is 14 amino acids long. Germline V CDR1 and CDR2: MNHEY, SVGAGI. CDR3 DNA sequence: TGTGCCAGCAGTGACCCGGGACAGGGCTACGAGCAGTACTTC. Protein: CASSDPGQGYEQYF.

This chain links TRBV5-1 with TRBJ1-4; 8 positions match TRBD1. After removal of 5 bases from V and 8 bases from J, the junction contained 8 bases not matched to a gene. The CDR3 is 14 residues long. The germline CDR1 and CDR2 sequences are SGHRS and YFSETQ. Here the CDR3 reads CASSFDRGKEKLFF. In DNA, the CDR3 is TGCGCCAGCAGTTTCGACAGGGGCAAAGAAAAACTGTTTTTT.

The V gene is TRBV7-2, the J gene TRBJ2-7, with D possibly TRBD1 on 7 matching bases. Germline-derived CDR1 and CDR2 are SGHTA and FQGNSA. CDR3 length: 17 residues. Trimming left V 5 bases short and J 4 bases short, with 24 bases between. The CDR3: CASSQIRTGGGLYEQYF. CDR3 coding DNA: TGTGCCAGCAGCCAGATCCGGACAGGAGGGGGGTTATACGAGCAGTACTTC.

V gene TRBV7-2 combines with J gene TRBJ2-3, with 8 bases aligning to TRBD2. Germline CDR1 and CDR2: SGHTA and FQGNSA. With 5 bases clipped from V and 0 bases from J, the junction kept 10 bases outside the gene matches. This CDR3 has 17 residues. CDR3 loop: CASSTRLARRSTDTQYF. DNA for the CDR3: TGTGCCAGCAGCACGAGACTAGCGAGGCGCAGCACAGATACGCAGTATTTT.

CDR3: CASSLAGLDEQFF. CDR3 in DNA: TGTGCCAGCAGTCTCGCAGGGTTGGATGAGCAGTTCTTC. This rearrangement joins TRBV7-9 to TRBJ2-1; D possibly corresponds to TRBD1 (5 bases). CDR3 length equals 13 residues. Between the trimmed V and J ends, which lost 6 bases and 8 bases, there was a span of 14 bases. Germline assignment: CDR1 SEHNR and CDR2 FQNEAQ (reference sequence).

This clone was found a few times. V usage is TRBV9 and J usage is TRBJ1-1; D gene ambiguous. The CDR3 loop spans 12 amino acids. V shed 0 bases and J shed 5 bases, with 5 bases lying between them. Germline V gene sequence: CDR1 SGDLS, CDR2 YYNGEE. The CDR3 coding sequence is TGTGCCAGCAGCGTAGCGGGGACTGAAGCTTTCTTT. Amino acid sequence: CASSVAGTEAFF.

In its sample, this clone was seen once. The CDR3 here is CASSSGVRELFF. CDR3 nucleotides: TGTGCCAGCAGTTCGGGGGTCAGGGAGCTGTTTTTT. The V call is TRBV6-5, the J call TRBJ2-2, with D possibly being TRBD2 (6 bases). V lost 4 bases and J lost 9, with 9 bases in between. The germline V gene has CDR1 MNHEY and CDR2 SVGAGI. This CDR3 contains 12 residues.

The gene calls are TRBV6-1 and TRBJ1-1; D remains unclear. Germline CDR1 reads MNHNS; CDR2 reads SASEGT. Trimming removed 5 bases from V and 2 bases from J, with 9 bases in between. The CDR3 is 13 residues long. CDR3 nucleotides: TGTGCCAGCAGTCTGCTTTCAAACACTGAAGCTTTCTTT. Residues: CASSLLSNTEAFF.

CDR3 region: CASSVEGGSNSPLHF. The CDR3 DNA reads as TGTGCCAGCAGCGTAGAAGGAGGCTCCAATTCACCCCTCCACTTT. The rearrangement uses TRBV9 and TRBJ1-6; D not certain. Trimming removed 0 bases from V and 7 bases from J, with 11 bases in between. Germline V CDR1 and CDR2: SGDLS, YYNGEE. This CDR3 is built from 15 residues.

This sequence joins TRBV15 and TRBJ1-6; D gene ambiguous. V lost 0 bases to trimming and J lost 10 bases, with 19 bases between them. Germline assignment: CDR1 LNHNV and CDR2 YYDKDF (reference sequence). The CDR3 consists of 17 residues. CDR3 residues: CATSRDREVLLGSPLHF. In nucleotides, the CDR3 is TGTGCCACCAGCAGAGATCGGGAAGTACTCCTGGGGTCACCCCTCCACTTT.

This clone has only a few counts. This rearrangement joins TRBV14 to TRBJ2-7; no definite D call. The germline V gene has CDR1 SGHDN and CDR2 FVKESK. CDR3 length equals 11 residues. Deletions cut 3 bases from V and 2 bases from J, with 2 bases between. CDR3 sequence: CASSQAYEQYF. The CDR3 DNA reads as TGTGCCAGCAGCCAGGCCTACGAGCAGTACTTC.

The chain uses TRBV2 and TRBJ2-5; 8 bases line up with TRBD2. CDR1 and CDR2 from the germline V gene are SNHLY and FYNNEI. The V segment lost 7 bases and the J segment 5 bases; nucleotides outside the gene matches: 6. This CDR3 comprises 13 residues. The CDR3 spells CASNGGGRETQYF. CDR3 bases: TGTGCCAGCAACGGGGGGGGCAGGGAGACCCAGTACTTC.

This chain joins TRBV6-6 and TRBJ2-7, with unresolved D. The CDR3 extends over 14 amino acids. CDR1 is MNHNY, CDR2 SVGAGI, per germline (reference sequence). With 5 bases removed from V and 1 base from J, the gap between germline ends came to 12 bases. The CDR3 region is CASSDPFFSYEQYF. CDR3 DNA sequence: TGTGCCAGCAGTGACCCTTTTTTTTCCTACGAGCAGTACTTC.

This clone was detected only once. The chain uses TRBV19 and TRBJ2-3, with D unclear. The germline CDR1 and CDR2 sequences are LNHDA and SQIVND (reference sequence). The CDR3 length is 13 residues. V lost 4 bases to trimming and J lost 5 bases, with 10 bases between them. CDR3 DNA: TGTGCCAGTAGTAAAGGCGATATAGATACGCAGTATTTT. Translated, it gives CASSKGDIDTQYF.

J is TRBJ2-7 and V is TRBV10-3, with 10 bases matching TRBD2. Germline loops: CDR1 ENHRY, CDR2 SYGVKD. The CDR3 is 13 residues long. V was pared by 5 bases and J by 4 bases, with 2 bases of the junction left unmatched. The CDR3 region is CAISSGREYEQYF. The CDR3 nucleotides read TGTGCCATCAGTAGCGGGAGGGAGTACGAGCAGTACTTC.

The V and J genes are TRBV19 and TRBJ1-1, with a weak D call TRBD1 (5 bases). Germline V gives CDR1 LNHDA, CDR2 SQIVND (reference sequence). V lost 8 bases and J lost 4, with 17 bases in between. The CDR3 has 14 residues. The CDR3 DNA sequence: TGTGCCAGTTGGGGCGGGGCAGGCGGCACTGAAGCTTTCTTT. Amino acid sequence: CASWGGAGGTEAFF.

The J gene is TRBJ2-2, the V gene TRBV7-9; D gene uncertain. The V end lost 6 bases, the J end lost 4 bases, and 15 bases lay between the germline ends. This CDR3 contains 15 residues. CDR1 is SEHNR and CDR2 is FQNEAQ in the germline V gene (reference sequence). The CDR3 is CASRDGQNPTGELFF. CDR3 sequence (DNA): TGTGCCAGCAGGGACGGCCAAAACCCCACCGGGGAGCTGTTTTTT.

The chain links TRBV30 to TRBJ1-5, with a weak D call TRBD1 (6 bases). This CDR3 contains 13 residues. Germline lookup yields CDR1 GTSNPN and CDR2 SVGIG (reference sequence). V shed 0 bases and J shed 6 bases, with 9 bases lying between them. The chain's CDR3 is CAWSVSGVQPQHF. The CDR3 coding sequence is TGTGCCTGGAGTGTCTCAGGGGTTCAGCCCCAGCATTTT.

The J gene is TRBJ1-4, the V gene TRBV11-2; D is possibly TRBD1 (5 bases). The germline gives CDR1 SGHAT, CDR2 FQNNGV. The V gene lost 3 bases and the J gene lost 5 bases, with 13 bases spanning the gap. The CDR3 is made up of 15 amino acids. The CDR3 nucleotides read TGTGCCAGCAGCTTTAATCAGGGCGTGAATGAAAAACTGTTTTTT. This sequence encodes CASSFNQGVNEKLFF. The whole variable domain, remainder taken from reference TRBV11-2 and TRBJ1-4, is EAGVAQSPRYKIIEKRQSVAFWCNPISGHATLYWYQQILGQGPKLLIQFQNNGVVDDSQLPKDRFSAERLKGVDSTLKIQPAKLEDSAVYLCASSFNQGVNEKLFFGSGTQLSVL.

V gene TRBV18 combines with J gene TRBJ2-6, with D perhaps TRBD2 (6 bases). V was cut by 4 bases and J by 1 base, with 11 bases left in between. Germline CDR1 KGHSH, CDR2 LQKENI. CDR3 length: 16 residues. CDR3 amino acids: CASSRTGTSGANVLTF. The CDR3 coding sequence is TGTGCCAGCTCACGAACCGGGACTTCTGGGGCCAACGTCCTGACTTTC.

In this sample, this clone is large. The rearrangement uses TRBV4-2 and TRBJ2-3, with a possible D match to TRBD2 (6 bases). CDR1 is LGHNA, CDR2 YNFKEQ, per germline. V lost 0 bases to trimming and J lost 2 bases, with 12 bases between them. CDR3 length: 16 amino acids. CDR3 protein: CASSQEQGGVTDTQYF. CDR3 sequence (DNA): TGTGCCAGCAGCCAAGAGCAGGGAGGCGTCACAGATACGCAGTATTTT.

The chain uses TRBV6-5 and TRBJ1-1, with D perhaps matching TRBD1 (5 bases). Germline CDR1 is MNHEY and CDR2 is SVGAGI. CDR3 length: 13 amino acids. Trimming removed 2 bases at V and 3 bases at J, with 7 bases between. The DNA of the CDR3 is TGTGCCAGCAGTTACGCAGGGTACACTGAAGCTTTCTTT. Translating it yields CASSYAGYTEAFF.

This clone has more than one count but fewer than ten. The gene calls are TRBV12-5 and TRBJ2-1, with TRBD2 matching over 9 bases. The CDR3 is 14 residues long. Trimming took 4 bases from V and 9 from J; bases not matched to a gene: 7. Germline loops: CDR1 LGHNT, CDR2 FRNRAP. The chain's CDR3 is CASGSKAGGTEQFF. In DNA form, the CDR3 reads TGTGCTAGTGGTTCGAAGGCGGGAGGGACTGAGCAGTTCTTC.

The chain is built from TRBV2 and TRBJ2-2; 11 bases are a match to TRBD1. Per the germline V gene, CDR1 is SNHLY and CDR2 is FYNNEI. Losses at the gene ends were 4 bases for V and 5 bases for J; bases not matched to a gene: 3. This CDR3 spans 15 amino acids. CDR3 nucleotides: TGTGCCAGCAGTGTAGGACAGGGGGCGACCGGGGAGCTGTTTTTT. This encodes CASSVGQGATGELFF.